Following are 8 T cell receptor beta chains from one sample sequenced in a study of cytomegalovirus exposure and HLA in healthy donors. PCR primers comprised 60 Vbeta and 13 Jbeta primers. The data were produced by immunoSEQ multiplex PCR, yet TCRdb's version contains in-frame clones alone and is incomplete. The top ten hold about 3% of the sample, which has about 160,000 clones, roughly 70% seen once. The sample comprised PBMCs. Every receptor here comes from a woman between 50 and 59 years old in good health and CMV-seropositive.

The rearrangement joins TRBV6-5 to TRBJ1-5; D not certain. The CDR3 spans 15 residues. The V end lost 7 bases, the J end lost 6 bases, and 19 bases lay between the germline ends. Germline V CDR1 and CDR2: MNHEY, SVGAGI. The CDR3 spells CASKRQEFEVQPQHF. The CDR3 DNA sequence: TGTGCCAGCAAGAGGCAAGAATTTGAGGTTCAGCCCCAGCATTTT.

There are a few counts of this clone. J is TRBJ2-7 and V is TRBV19, with 10 nucleotides matching TRBD1. With 6 bases clipped from V and 4 bases from J, the junction kept 6 bases outside the gene matches. The CDR3 is 14 amino acids. The V gene's germline CDR1 is LNHDA and CDR2 SQIVND (reference sequence). CDR3 DNA: TGTGCCAGTAGCCGGGGACAGGGGTTGTACGAGCAGTACTTC. It is translated as CASSRGQGLYEQYF.

This clone occurred a few times. The rearrangement uses TRBV2 and TRBJ1-1; possibly TRBD1 for D (6 bases). The germline V and J ends were trimmed by 8 bases and 8 bases, with 6 bases remaining between them. The germline gives CDR1 SNHLY, CDR2 FYNNEI. The CDR3 runs 9 residues. The CDR3 DNA follows: TGTGCCAGCGGACAGGAAGCTTTCTTT. Residues: CASGQEAFF.

The chain has TRBV9 and TRBJ1-4; D uncertain. There are 13 residues in the CDR3. The V end was cut by 4 bases, the J end by 5 bases, with 9 bases between. Germline assignment: CDR1 SGDLS and CDR2 YYNGEE. DNA of the CDR3: TGTGCCAGCAGCCCCTCCCCCAATGAAAAACTGTTTTTT. Amino acid sequence: CASSPSPNEKLFF.

The CDR3 loop is CASRANGYTF. CDR3 bases: TGTGCCAGTAGGGCAAATGGCTACACCTTC. The rearrangement links TRBV19 to TRBJ1-2; no clear D gene. The germline V and J ends were trimmed by 6 bases and 6 bases, with 5 bases remaining between them. CDR1 and CDR2 (germline): LNHDA, SQIVND (reference sequence). The CDR3 has 10 amino acids.

This rearrangement joins TRBV7-6 to TRBJ2-1, with 10 bases lining up with TRBD2. The ends lost 2 bases at V and 8 bases at J; junction bases unmatched: 12. The CDR3 length is 17 residues. Germline loops: CDR1 SGHVS, CDR2 FNYEAQ. The CDR3 DNA sequence: TGTGCCAGCAGCTTACGCGATAGCGGGGGGCGAGGGGATGAGCAGTTCTTC. Its protein is CASSLRDSGGRGDEQFF.

The chain combines TRBV19 with TRBJ2-2; D may be TRBD1 (6 bases). CDR1 LNHDA and CDR2 SQIVND come from the germline V gene (reference sequence). CDR3 length: 15 residues. V was trimmed by 4 bases and J by 0 bases, leaving 9 bases between them. In DNA, the CDR3 is TGTGCCAGTAGTACCGGGACAACGAACACCGGGGAGCTGTTTTTT. Translating it yields CASSTGTTNTGELFF. Combining the CDR3 with reference TRBV19 and TRBJ2-2 gives the whole variable domain DGGITQSPKYLFRKEGQNVTLSCEQNLNHDAMYWYRQDPGQGLRLIYYSQIVNDFQKGDIAEGYSVSREKKESFPLTVTSAQKNPTAFYLCASSTGTTNTGELFFGEGSRLTVL.

This clone has just a few counts. The V gene is TRBV30, the J gene TRBJ2-3; 8 bases line up with TRBD1. The CDR3 spans 12 residues. Per germline, CDR1 GTSNPN and CDR2 SVGIG (reference sequence). Losses at the gene ends were 3 bases for V and 7 bases for J; bases not matched to a gene: 3. CDR3 in amino acids: CAWSDRGNTQYF. CDR3 DNA sequence: TGTGCCTGGAGCGACAGGGGAAATACGCAGTATTTT. Together with reference TRBV30 and TRBJ2-3, the CDR3 gives the full variable domain: SQTIHQWPATLVQPVGSPLSLECTVEGTSNPNLYWYRQAAGRGLQLLFYSVGIGQISSEVPQNLSASRPQDRQFILSSKKLLLSDSGFYLCAWSDRGNTQYFGPGTRLTVL.